Included here is one T cell receptor beta chain sequence, with context. The data were taken from a study of cytomegalovirus exposure and HLA in healthy donors. V lost 2 bases to trimming and J lost 5 bases; unmatched junction nucleotides: 10. Looked up from germline, CDR1 is MRHNA and CDR2 is SNTAGT. This CDR3 region has 17 residues. PCR involved 60 Vbeta and 13 Jbeta primers. This table comes from immunoSEQ multiplex PCR, and its TCRdb copy is limited to in-frame clones, with some not included. The sample consists of under 200,000 clones, about 70% of them appearing once. The sequence was collected from a woman in her thirties in good health and CMV-seronegative. The chain links TRBV6-4 to TRBJ2-3, with TRBD2 matching over 10 bases. Source material: PBMCs. CDR3 bases: TGTGCCAGCAGTGACGTTTGGGGACTAGCGAGGAGAGATACGCAGTATTTT. This sequence encodes CASSDVWGLARRDTQYF.